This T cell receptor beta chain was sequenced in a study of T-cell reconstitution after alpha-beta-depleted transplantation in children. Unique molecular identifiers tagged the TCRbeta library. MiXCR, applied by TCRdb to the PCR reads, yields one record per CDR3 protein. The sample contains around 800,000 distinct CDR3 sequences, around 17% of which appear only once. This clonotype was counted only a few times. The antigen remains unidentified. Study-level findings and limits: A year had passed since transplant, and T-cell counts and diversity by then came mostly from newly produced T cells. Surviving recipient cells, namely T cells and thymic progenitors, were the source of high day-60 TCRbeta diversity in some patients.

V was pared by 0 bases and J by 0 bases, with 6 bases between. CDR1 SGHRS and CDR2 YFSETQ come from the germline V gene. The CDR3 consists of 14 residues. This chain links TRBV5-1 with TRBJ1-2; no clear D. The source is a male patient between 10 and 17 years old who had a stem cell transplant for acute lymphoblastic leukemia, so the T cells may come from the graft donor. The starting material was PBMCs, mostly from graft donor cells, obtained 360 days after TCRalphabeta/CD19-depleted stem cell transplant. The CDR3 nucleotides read TGCGCCAGCAGCTTGGTTGAATCTAACTATGGCTACACCTTC. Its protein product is CASSLVESNYGYTF. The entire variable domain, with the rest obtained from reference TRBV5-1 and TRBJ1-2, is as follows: KAGVTQTPRYLIKTRGQQVTLSCSPISGHRSVSWYQQTPGQGLQFLFEYFSETQRNKGNFPGRFSGRQFSNSRSEMNVSTLELGDSALYLCASSLVESNYGYTFGSGTRLTVV.